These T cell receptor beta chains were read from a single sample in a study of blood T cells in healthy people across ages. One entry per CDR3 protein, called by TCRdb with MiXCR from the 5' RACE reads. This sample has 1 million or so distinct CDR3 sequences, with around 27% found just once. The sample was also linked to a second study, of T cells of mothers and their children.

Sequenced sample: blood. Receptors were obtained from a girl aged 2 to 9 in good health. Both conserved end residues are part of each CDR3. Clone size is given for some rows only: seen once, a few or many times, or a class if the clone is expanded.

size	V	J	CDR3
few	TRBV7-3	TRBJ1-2	CASSLFPVYGYTF
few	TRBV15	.	CATSPTGTSGSYEQYF
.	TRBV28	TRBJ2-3	CASSLAGESDTQYF
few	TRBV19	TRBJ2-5	CASTPKGTSGGETQYF
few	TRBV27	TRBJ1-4	CASSHSGAYNEKLFF
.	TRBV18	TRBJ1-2	CASSPDRVYGYTF
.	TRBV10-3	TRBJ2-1	CAISESSFYNEQFF
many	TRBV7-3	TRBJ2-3	CASSSGTGTQYF
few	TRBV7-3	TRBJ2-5	CASSLTKAPQETQYF
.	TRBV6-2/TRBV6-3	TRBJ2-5	CASRPEPQTYQETQYF
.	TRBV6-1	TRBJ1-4	CASRNPTTEKLFF
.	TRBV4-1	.	CASSPEIGNEQYF
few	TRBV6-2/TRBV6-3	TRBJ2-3	CASTNGDTQYF
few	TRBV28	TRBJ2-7	CASRRKDSHYEQYF
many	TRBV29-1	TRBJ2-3	CSVSEYVIDTQYF
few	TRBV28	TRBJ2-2	CASSSPSELFF
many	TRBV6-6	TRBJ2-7	CASSYSPGSSYEQYF
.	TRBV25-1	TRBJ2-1	CASSDPQRNEQFF
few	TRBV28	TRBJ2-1	CASSLVQTANEQFF
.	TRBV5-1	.	CASSLDRVGGEQFF
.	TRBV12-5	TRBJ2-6	CASGWRDAGLAGANVLTF
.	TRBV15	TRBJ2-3	CATSRSKTAGADTQYF
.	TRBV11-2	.	CASSLVGTSGTQFF
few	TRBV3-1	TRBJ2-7	CATSPGTGTYEQYF
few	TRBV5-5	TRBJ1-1	CASSGDGRNTEAFF
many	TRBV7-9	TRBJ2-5	CASRTGLETQYF
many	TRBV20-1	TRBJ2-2	CSASDRDRGLTGELFF
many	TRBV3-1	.	CASSQAHEQYF
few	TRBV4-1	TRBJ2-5	CASSRMGLAVGETQYF
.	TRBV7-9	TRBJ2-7	CASSPRGTQTYEQYF